What follows are 9 T cell receptor beta chains derived from one specimen sequenced in a study of blood T cell repertoires in COVID-19. TCRdb's copy holds only in-frame clones and misses some; the assay was immunoSEQ multiplex PCR. The top ten clones hold around 1.3% of a sample with roughly 250,000 clones, approximately 88% of them seen once. Source material: PBMCs or T cells enriched from blood (not recorded which). The receptors shown here come from a woman between 40 and 50 years old with acute COVID-19.

J is TRBJ1-4 and V is TRBV10-2; TRBD1 might be the D (5 bases). The CDR3 covers 13 residues. Trimming took 10 bases from V and 5 from J, leaving 14 bases between them. CDR1 and CDR2 (germline): WSHSY, SAAADI. This chain's CDR3 is CATKGGGNEKLFF. Written as DNA, the CDR3 is TGCGCCACCAAGGGCGGGGGGAATGAAAAACTGTTTTTT.

This chain joins TRBV18 and TRBJ2-1, with 7 positions matching TRBD2. The J segment lost 3 bases and the V segment lost 0 bases, leaving 5 bases of the junction unmatched. CDR1 and CDR2 (germline): KGHSH, LQKENI. The CDR3 sequence is 16 residues long. CDR3 bases: TGTGCCAGCTCACCACCCGCGGGAGACGGCTACAATGAGCAGTTCTTC. This sequence encodes CASSPPAGDGYNEQFF.

The chain's CDR3 is CASSLRTDYSNQPQHF. The CDR3 nucleotides read TGTGCCAGCAGCTTAAGGACAGACTATAGCAATCAGCCCCAGCATTTT. The chain couples TRBV7-6 to TRBJ1-5; possible D gene TRBD1, 6 bases. V was pared by 2 bases and J by 0 bases, with 11 bases between. CDR1 and CDR2 from the germline V gene are SGHVS and FNYEAQ. The CDR3 runs to 16 residues.

The rearrangement links TRBV28 to TRBJ1-4; D gene ambiguous. Trimming removed 3 bases from V and 4 bases from J, with 12 bases in between. The CDR3 extends over 15 amino acids. From germline, CDR1 is MDHEN and CDR2 SYDVKM. The CDR3 here is CASSFGGANNEKLFF. DNA for the CDR3: TGTGCCAGCAGTTTCGGAGGCGCCAATAATGAAAAACTGTTTTTT.

The chain employs TRBV7-9 and TRBJ1-2; 9 positions agree with TRBD1. J was trimmed by 6 bases and V by 5 bases; bases with no gene match: 10. The length of the CDR3 is 15 residues. CDR1 SEHNR and CDR2 FQNEAQ come from the germline V gene (reference sequence). CDR3 in amino acids: CASSPRTGEGHGYTF. The CDR3 DNA reads as TGTGCCAGCAGCCCGAGGACAGGGGAGGGCCATGGCTACACCTTC.

The CDR3 DNA is TGCGCCAGCAGCAGACAGGGGGCTCGGTATGGCTACACCTTC. This encodes CASSRQGARYGYTF. This chain joins TRBV4-3 and TRBJ1-2, with TRBD1 matching over 10 bases. The CDR3 is made up of 14 amino acids. With 5 bases clipped from V and 5 bases from J, the junction kept 5 bases outside the gene matches. Per germline, CDR1 LGHNA and CDR2 YSLEER.

This rearrangement joins TRBV3-1 (or the pseudogene TRBV3-2) to TRBJ1-5; D is unresolved. The germline V gene has CDR1 LGHDT and CDR2 YNNKEL (reference sequence). The V end was cut by 1 base, the J end by 6 bases, with 7 bases between. This CDR3 contains 13 residues. The CDR3 DNA is TGTGCCAGCAGCCAAGGAAGAGCTCAGCCCCAGCATTTT. Protein sequence: CASSQGRAQPQHF.

The gene calls are TRBV11-2 and TRBJ1-5; D call uncertain. The V and J ends lost 0 bases and 2 bases respectively, with 8 bases between them. CDR1 is SGHAT and CDR2 is FQNNGV in the germline V gene. CDR3 length: 15 amino acids. The CDR3 is CASSLDWGGNQPQHF. The CDR3 nucleotides read TGTGCCAGCAGCTTAGACTGGGGAGGCAATCAGCCCCAGCATTTT.

The chain combines TRBV10-3 with TRBJ2-4; TRBD2 might be the D (5 bases). Trimming took 2 bases from V and 0 from J, leaving 11 bases between them. The CDR3 runs 16 residues. Germline V gives CDR1 ENHRY, CDR2 SYGVKD. The CDR3 reads CAISETSGLAKNIQYF. Written as DNA, the CDR3 is TGTGCCATCAGTGAGACCAGCGGATTAGCCAAAAACATTCAGTACTTC.